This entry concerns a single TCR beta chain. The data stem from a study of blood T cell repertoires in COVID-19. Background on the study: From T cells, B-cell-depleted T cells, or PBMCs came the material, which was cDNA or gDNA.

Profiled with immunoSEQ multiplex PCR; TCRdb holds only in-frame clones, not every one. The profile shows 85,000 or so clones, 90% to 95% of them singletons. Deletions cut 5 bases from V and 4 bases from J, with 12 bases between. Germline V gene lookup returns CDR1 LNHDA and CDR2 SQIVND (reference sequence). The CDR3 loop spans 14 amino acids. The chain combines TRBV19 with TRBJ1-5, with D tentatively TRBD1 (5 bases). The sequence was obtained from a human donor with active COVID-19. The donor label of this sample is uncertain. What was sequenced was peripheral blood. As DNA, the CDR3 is TGTGCCAGTAGTCGACAGTGGAGAAATCAGCCCCAGCATTTT. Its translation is CASSRQWRNQPQHF.